What follows is one T cell receptor (beta chain) and its context. Its cognate antigen is unknown. TCRdb analysed the reads with MiXCR anew, one entry per CDR3 protein. Here the sample spans some 800,000 distinct CDR3 sequences, around a third being singletons. From germline, CDR1 is SGHRS and CDR2 YFSETQ. The V and J ends lost 4 bases and 5 bases respectively, with 21 bases between them. This CDR3 is built from 17 residues. This specimen belongs to a study of T cell repertoires in cytomegalovirus infection. Study at large: Recently described HLA-C-restricted plus well-studied HLA-B-restricted CMV epitopes were used. Based on public TCR beta signatures, there were indications of CMV infection and of a matching HLA type. Study-wide results and caveats: There were HLA-C-restricted CMV-specific TCR beta clonotypes dominating the ex vivo response. Totalled public TCR beta family frequency picked out people who carried CMV plus the relevant HLA.

The chain employs TRBV5-1 and TRBJ2-2; tentative D call: TRBD1 (6 bases). The clonotype comes from a human donor in good health (CMV status not recorded). Some clones in this sample may be carry-over from other donors' samples. Sequenced here: cultured CD8+ T cells from PBMCs, sampled from culture after CMV antigen stimulation. CDR3 region: CASSINGTLRWTGELFF. The DNA for the CDR3 is TGCGCCAGCAGCATAAATGGGACACTACGTTGGACCGGGGAGCTGTTTTTT.